This T cell receptor (beta chain) is drawn from a study of human T cells and chemical hapten exposure. Germline lookup yields CDR1 MDHEN and CDR2 SYDVKM. The V and J ends lost 4 bases and 2 bases respectively, with 8 bases between them. The CDR3 has 13 amino acids. TCRdb recomputed calls from the RACE reads with MiXCR, one row per CDR3 protein. Here the sample spans roughly 100,000 distinct CDR3 sequences, 12% being singletons. This clonotype was recorded a few times. Antigen specificity is unknown. Indicated time point: pre-sensitization, week 0. The treatment here: therapeutic diphenylcyclopropenone sensitization with weekly scalp DPC. Study-wide findings and caveats: Unchanged with DPC sensitization were TCRs above 1 in 1000 frequency.

The V and J genes are TRBV28 and TRBJ1-1; D is undetermined. The sample was whole blood, taken in connection with sensitization to the hapten diphenylcyclopropenone (DPC). This sequence was found in a woman aged 45-65 years with alopecia areata. Some clones in this sample may be carry-over from other donors' samples. The CDR3 region has the DNA TGTGCCAGCAGTTCCACACTAAACACTGAAGCTTTCTTT. Amino acids: CASSSTLNTEAFF.